A selection of T cell receptor beta chains follows, all from one sample in a study of response to subunit inactivated influenza vaccine. TCRdb processed the RT-PCR reads anew with MiXCR; each CDR3 protein has one entry. The repertoire holds 150,000 to 200,000 distinct CDR3 sequences, 12% seen once, with about 29% in the top ten. These sequences were also reported in another study, on T cells expressing NK-cell markers.

The sample consisted of CD8+ T cells sorted from PBMCs, taken approximately 13 days after vaccination. The receptors here all came from a man over 45 who received an inactivated influenza vaccine. The CDR3 runs from the conserved cysteine through the conserved F or W. Fields, in order: V gene, clone size, J gene, D gene, CDR3 DNA, CDR3 protein. D genes are given only for firm matches. Expanded clones get a size class; other rows say once, few or many, or leave the size out.

V: TRBV6-6
size: NA
J: TRBJ1-1
D: NA
DNA: TGTGCCAGCAGCATGGGGACGATTGAAGCTTTCTTT
CDR3: CASSMGTIEAFF

V: TRBV9
size: few
J: TRBJ1-4
D: TRBD1
DNA: TGTGCCAGCAGCTCCTCCAGGACAGGGGGATCGGGAAAACTGTTTTTT
CDR3: CASSSSRTGGSGKLFF

V: TRBV14
size: few
J: TRBJ2-7
D: NA
DNA: TGTGCCAGCAGCCAAGATGGCCGCCGTTCCTACGAGCAGTACTTC
CDR3: CASSQDGRRSYEQYF

V: TRBV5-1
size: few
J: TRBJ2-6
D: NA
DNA: TGCGCCAGCAGCCTAGGGGGGGTGAGCTCTGGGGCCAACGTCCTGACTTTC
CDR3: CASSLGGVSSGANVLTF

V: TRBV4-3
size: few
J: TRBJ2-5
D: NA
DNA: TGCGCCAGCAGCCAAGAAATGACAGCACTCCAAGAGACCCAGTACTTC
CDR3: CASSQEMTALQETQYF

V: TRBV7-6
size: NA
J: TRBJ2-3
D: NA
DNA: TGTGCCAGCAGCTTAGAACGGGGTCCCTCCACAGATACGCAGTATTTT
CDR3: CASSLERGPSTDTQYF

V: TRBV9
size: NA
J: TRBJ2-3
D: TRBD2
DNA: TGTGCCAGCATCCTAGCGGGAGCTGTAGATACGCAGTATTTT
CDR3: CASILAGAVDTQYF

V: TRBV3-1
size: few
J: TRBJ2-2
D: TRBD2
DNA: TGTGCCAGCAGCTCGTACCAGCGGGAGGGCCACACCGGGGAGCTGTTTTTT
CDR3: CASSSYQREGHTGELFF

V: TRBV6-5
size: few
J: TRBJ2-2
D: NA
DNA: TGTGCCAGCAGTTACGGCGCGAACACCGGGGAGCTGTTTTTT
CDR3: CASSYGANTGELFF

V: TRBV20-1
size: NA
J: TRBJ1-2
D: NA
DNA: TGCAGTGGCCAAAGGGGGTATGGCTACACCTTC
CDR3: CSGQRGYGYTF

V: TRBV7-9
size: NA
J: TRBJ2-5
D: NA
DNA: TGTGCCAGCAGCTTGGAGGTCTCCTTGACCCAGTACTTC
CDR3: CASSLEVSLTQYF

V: TRBV12-3/TRBV12-4
size: many
J: TRBJ2-5
D: NA
DNA: TGTGCCAGCAGTTTAGACAGCCAAGAGACCCAGTACTTC
CDR3: CASSLDSQETQYF

V: TRBV12-3/TRBV12-4
size: few
J: TRBJ2-1
D: NA
DNA: TGTGCCTTAGGGCTGTACAATGAGCAGTTCTTC
CDR3: CALGLYNEQFF

V: TRBV6-1
size: few
J: TRBJ2-7
D: NA
DNA: TGTGCCAGCAGTCCCCAGGTAGCCTACGAGCAGTACTTC
CDR3: CASSPQVAYEQYF

V: TRBV2
size: NA
J: TRBJ1-3
D: TRBD1
DNA: TGTGCCAGCAGTCCTAGCCCGACTTTCAGGGGGCCTGGAAACACCATATATTTT
CDR3: CASSPSPTFRGPGNTIYF

V: TRBV11-2
size: many
J: TRBJ2-7
D: TRBD2
DNA: TGTGCCAGCAGCTTCCTTTCCGGGACTAGCGATTGGATATACGAGCAGTACTTC
CDR3: CASSFLSGTSDWIYEQYF

V: TRBV12-3/TRBV12-4
size: NA
J: TRBJ2-1
D: TRBD2
DNA: TGTGCCAGCAGTTTAGTAGGGCGGGAGGGATCCTACAATGAGCAGTTCTTC
CDR3: CASSLVGREGSYNEQFF

V: TRBV12-3/TRBV12-4
size: many
J: TRBJ2-5
D: NA
DNA: TGTGCCAGCTCCTCTTCGTCAGAGGAGACCCAGTACTTC
CDR3: CASSSSSEETQYF

V: TRBV7-9
size: once
J: TRBJ2-3
D: NA
DNA: TGTGCCAGCAGGACGAGTGCAGATACGCAGTATTTT
CDR3: CASRTSADTQYF

V: TRBV11-2
size: NA
J: TRBJ2-7
D: TRBD1
DNA: TGTGCCAGCAGCTCCGCTGGGACAGGGGGCGCATCCGAGCAGTACTTC
CDR3: CASSSAGTGGASEQYF

V: TRBV19
size: NA
J: TRBJ1-4
D: NA
DNA: TGTGCCAGTAGTATAGGGCTGGGGGAACTGTTTTTT
CDR3: CASSIGLGELFF

V: TRBV24-1
size: many
J: TRBJ2-3
D: TRBD1
DNA: TGTGCCACCAGTGACAAACGGGACAGGAACACAGATACGCAGTATTTT
CDR3: CATSDKRDRNTDTQYF

V: TRBV9
size: NA
J: TRBJ2-2
D: NA
DNA: TGTGCCAGCAGCGGGAAGGGCACCGGGGAGCTGTTTTTT
CDR3: CASSGKGTGELFF

V: TRBV7-2
size: NA
J: TRBJ2-5
D: NA
DNA: TGTGCCAGCAGCTTAGATAGGGGCGGGCGAGAGACCCAGTACTTC
CDR3: CASSLDRGGRETQYF

V: TRBV21-1
size: NA
J: TRBJ2-2
D: NA
DNA: TGTGCCAGCAGCAAGCGCGTGGGCAGCCACCTCGCGAACACCGGGGAGCTGTTTTTT
CDR3: CASSKRVGSHLANTGELFF

V: TRBV25-1
size: NA
J: TRBJ2-2
D: NA
DNA: TGTGCCAGCAGTGTTTACTCGAAGGGCCTCTCCACCGGGGAGCTGTTTTTT
CDR3: CASSVYSKGLSTGELFF

V: TRBV7-2
size: NA
J: TRBJ2-7
D: TRBD1
DNA: TGTGCCAGCAGCCTATGGGGGACAGCTAACGACGAGCAGTACTTC
CDR3: CASSLWGTANDEQYF

V: TRBV14
size: few
J: TRBJ1-2
D: TRBD1
DNA: TGTGCCAGCAGCCGCCACCCGACAGGGGGGGACTATGGCTACACCTTC
CDR3: CASSRHPTGGDYGYTF

V: TRBV3-1
size: few
J: TRBJ2-7
D: NA
DNA: TGTGCCAGCAGCCAAGCATCCTACGAGCAGTACTTC
CDR3: CASSQASYEQYF

V: TRBV11-1
size: few
J: TRBJ2-1
D: TRBD1
DNA: TGTGCCAGCAGCGTACTCCGAGGACAGGTGATAGATGAGCAGTTCTTC
CDR3: CASSVLRGQVIDEQFF

V: TRBV2
size: NA
J: TRBJ2-3
D: TRBD2
DNA: TGTGCCAGCAGTGGGCCGCTAGCGGGTCACACAGATACGCAGTATTTT
CDR3: CASSGPLAGHTDTQYF

V: TRBV12-3/TRBV12-4
size: NA
J: TRBJ2-3
D: NA
DNA: TGTGCCAGCAGTTTTGGGCGGGGTATCGTGACAGATACGCAGTATTTT
CDR3: CASSFGRGIVTDTQYF

V: TRBV6-2/TRBV6-3
size: NA
J: TRBJ2-1
D: TRBD2
DNA: TGTGCCAGCAGTTACCTTAGCGGGAGCGGGGACAATGAGCAGTTCTTC
CDR3: CASSYLSGSGDNEQFF

V: TRBV15
size: few
J: TRBJ2-7
D: TRBD1
DNA: TGTGCCACCAGCAGAGAGGGGATGAGATACGGGACAGCCTCCTACGAGCAGTACTTC
CDR3: CATSREGMRYGTASYEQYF

V: TRBV29-1
size: NA
J: TRBJ2-3
D: NA
DNA: TGCAGCGTTGGGGCCCGTCGAACGCAGTATTTT
CDR3: CSVGARRTQYF

V: TRBV4-2
size: few
J: TRBJ1-1
D: TRBD1
DNA: TGTGCCAGCAGCCAAGAGTGGACAGGGAATTCACCCCAAGCTTTCTTT
CDR3: CASSQEWTGNSPQAFF

V: TRBV5-1
size: few
J: TRBJ1-4
D: NA
DNA: TGCGCCAGCAGCAGGGAGGCCCGTGAAAAACTGTTTTTT
CDR3: CASSREAREKLFF

V: TRBV15
size: NA
J: TRBJ2-5
D: TRBD2
DNA: TGTGCCACCAGCAGAGGGTACGGGAGGTCTCAAGAGACCCAGTACTTC
CDR3: CATSRGYGRSQETQYF

V: TRBV6-2/TRBV6-3
size: NA
J: TRBJ1-1
D: NA
DNA: TGTGCCAGCAGTTACTCGTGGGGGACTGAAGCTTTCTTT
CDR3: CASSYSWGTEAFF

V: TRBV27
size: few
J: TRBJ1-1
D: NA
DNA: TGTGCCAGCAGTTTATCTTCTGAGAGTGAAGCTTTCTTT
CDR3: CASSLSSESEAFF

V: TRBV12-3/TRBV12-4
size: many
J: TRBJ2-5
D: NA
DNA: TGTGCCAGCAGTTTCGAGGGAGAGACCCAGTACTTC
CDR3: CASSFEGETQYF

V: TRBV12-3/TRBV12-4
size: few
J: TRBJ2-7
D: NA
DNA: TGTGCCAGCAGTCGGGGTGACGAGCAGTACTTC
CDR3: CASSRGDEQYF

V: TRBV5-6
size: few
J: TRBJ2-3
D: TRBD2
DNA: TGTGCCAGCAGCTCGGAGACTAGCGGGGGGCCGACCACAGATACGCAGTATTTT
CDR3: CASSSETSGGPTTDTQYF

V: TRBV7-9
size: few
J: TRBJ1-2
D: TRBD1
DNA: TGTGCCAGCAGCGGGGGCGGACAGGGCCTCGACTATGGCTACACCTTC
CDR3: CASSGGGQGLDYGYTF

V: TRBV4-2
size: NA
J: TRBJ2-1
D: NA
DNA: TGTGCCAGCAGCCAAGCGGAGAGAAGCTCCTACAATGAGCAGTTCTTC
CDR3: CASSQAERSSYNEQFF

V: TRBV20-1
size: many
J: TRBJ2-3
D: TRBD2
DNA: TGCAGTGCCGGACTAGCGGGATATAGCACAGATACGCAGTATTTT
CDR3: CSAGLAGYSTDTQYF

V: TRBV4-3
size: NA
J: TRBJ2-7
D: TRBD1
DNA: TGCGCCAGCAGCCAAGATGCGGACAGGGGGATCGAGCAGTACTTC
CDR3: CASSQDADRGIEQYF

V: TRBV4-3
size: many
J: TRBJ1-5
D: NA
DNA: TGCGCCAGCAGCCTCCACTTAGGCAATCAGCCCCAGCATTTT
CDR3: CASSLHLGNQPQHF

V: TRBV4-1
size: NA
J: TRBJ2-7
D: NA
DNA: TGCGCCAGCAGCGCTCGGGACGGACCCTACGAGCAGTACTTC
CDR3: CASSARDGPYEQYF

V: TRBV28
size: many
J: TRBJ2-7
D: TRBD2
DNA: TGTGCCAGCAGCTACCCCTCCCGCTCGACTAGCGGGACAAGGGACAACGAGCAGTACTTC
CDR3: CASSYPSRSTSGTRDNEQYF

V: TRBV3-1
size: NA
J: TRBJ2-4
D: NA
DNA: TGTGCCAGCAGCCAAGATTGGAACATTCAGTACTTC
CDR3: CASSQDWNIQYF

V: TRBV24-1
size: NA
J: TRBJ2-2
D: NA
DNA: TGTGCCACCAGTGATTTGAGGGCTACCGGGGAGCTGTTTTTT
CDR3: CATSDLRATGELFF

V: TRBV6-5
size: few
J: TRBJ2-5
D: TRBD2
DNA: TGTGCCAGCAGTTTAGACTGGACTAGCGGGAGGGCGGAGACCCAGTACTTC
CDR3: CASSLDWTSGRAETQYF

V: TRBV4-1
size: NA
J: TRBJ1-1
D: NA
DNA: TGCGCCAGCAGCCAAGTTTTTACAGGGAGCACTGAAGCTTTCTTT
CDR3: CASSQVFTGSTEAFF

V: TRBV11-2
size: NA
J: TRBJ2-3
D: NA
DNA: TGTGCCAGCAGCTTCCCCTCCGGGACGGAGGACGTAGATACGCAGTATTTT
CDR3: CASSFPSGTEDVDTQYF

V: TRBV7-9
size: NA
J: TRBJ2-1
D: NA
DNA: TGTGCCAGCCAATCAGGGTCCTACAATGAGCAGTTCTTC
CDR3: CASQSGSYNEQFF

V: TRBV28
size: NA
J: TRBJ2-5
D: TRBD1
DNA: TGTGCCAGCAGCTCGGAACCAGGGGGAGAGGGGGAGACCCAGTACTTC
CDR3: CASSSEPGGEGETQYF

V: TRBV7-9
size: NA
J: TRBJ1-1
D: TRBD1
DNA: TGTGCCAGCAGCCAAAGACCAGGGGGCGCGGTACGGACTGAAGCTTTCTTT
CDR3: CASSQRPGGAVRTEAFF